The sequence of this T cell receptor beta chain was determined in a study of blood T cell repertoires in COVID-19. This CDR3 region has 14 residues. In germline, CDR1 is SGHRS, CDR2 YFSETQ. Trimming at V came to 1 base and at J to 9 bases, leaving 9 bases not matched to a gene. Original handling: Amplification of reference gene primers provided the estimated nucleated cell counts. Profiling relied on immunoSEQ multiplex PCR, and the TCRdb table lists in-frame clones only, not all of them. D and trimming were read from the DNA, whereas the V and J calls and clone size are those reported in that table. The table has some 200,000 clones, more than 75% seen once. This clone came up a few times.

This rearrangement joins TRBV5-1 to TRBJ1-2, with TRBD1 identical over 7 bases. The source of this sequence is a man aged 45 to 65 with acute or convalescent COVID-19. The specimen was peripheral blood. The CDR3 reads CASSLQGQEDRYTF. The CDR3 nucleotides are TGCGCCAGCAGCTTGCAAGGACAGGAGGACCGCTACACCTTC.